Presented here are 30 T cell receptor beta chains from one specimen sequenced in a study of low-dose radiotherapy and immunotherapy resistance in tumors. TRAV- and TRBV-specific primers were used for first-strand cDNA, which covered alpha and beta chains. For amplifying TCRs, the PCR ran for about 20 cycles with Phusion, which was used together with a constant-region primer and the adapter on the V primers. Each CDR3 protein is one row after TCRdb ran MiXCR on the reads. The table includes some 88,000 distinct CDR3 sequences, under 10% detected once. Stated time point: before trial treatment. The specimen comprised PBMCs, sampled before treatment. All receptors come from a male donor with prostate cancer.

The chain employs TRBV28 and TRBJ2-5; a weak D match, TRBD2 (6 bases). Germline V gene data show CDR1 as MDHEN and CDR2 as SYDVKM. This CDR3 is built from 14 residues. Trimming took 8 bases from V and 1 from J, leaving 14 bases between them. CDR3 sequence: CASSDRERQETQYF. CDR3 DNA sequence: TGTGCCAGCTCAGACCGGGAGCGCCAAGAGACCCAGTACTTC.

This clonotype was seen ten or more times. The chain has TRBV24-1 and TRBJ2-1; 14 bases line up with TRBD2. V was clipped by 2 bases and J by 0 bases; unmatched bases: 8. Germline lookup yields CDR1 KGHDR and CDR2 SFDVKD. There are 20 residues in the CDR3. This chain's CDR3 is CATSDSQGTSGSLSYNEQFF. Here the CDR3 DNA reads TGTGCCACCAGTGATTCGCAGGGGACTAGCGGGAGCCTCTCCTACAATGAGCAGTTCTTC.

In this sample, this clonotype turned up many times. The V and J genes are TRBV29-1 and TRBJ2-5; no definite D call. V was pared by 7 bases and J by 7 bases, with 10 bases between. The CDR3 loop spans 10 amino acids. Per germline, CDR1 SQVTM and CDR2 ANQGSEA. In DNA form, the CDR3 reads TGCAGCGCCGGAATCGGGACCCAGTACTTC. This gives the protein CSAGIGTQYF.

This clonotype occurred many times. This chain connects TRBV5-4 to TRBJ2-5; D call uncertain. Between the trimmed V and J ends, which lost 6 bases and 0 bases, there was a span of 12 bases. Per the germline V gene, CDR1 is SGHNT and CDR2 is YYREEE (reference sequence). CDR3 length: 14 residues. CDR3: CASTRVGYQETQYF. For the CDR3, the DNA is TGTGCCAGCACCCGTGTGGGGTACCAAGAGACCCAGTACTTC.

V is TRBV25-1 and J is TRBJ2-3, with TRBD1 matching over 10 bases. V lost 6 bases and J lost 4; bases outside the gene matches: 7. Germline CDR1 and CDR2: MGHDK and SYGVNS. The CDR3 loop spans 15 amino acids. The CDR3 loop reads CASRARQGASDTQYF. The CDR3 DNA sequence: TGTGCCAGCAGGGCCAGACAGGGGGCTTCAGATACGCAGTATTTT.

This clonotype was detected ten times or more. This rearrangement joins TRBV15 to TRBJ2-3; D is ambiguous. CDR1 is LNHNV and CDR2 is YYDKDF in the germline V gene (reference sequence). Trimming took off 5 bases at V and 4 bases at J, with 7 bases between the two ends. The CDR3 has 12 amino acids. The CDR3 region has the DNA TGTGCCACCAGCGTGGGCGCAGATACGCAGTATTTT. This gives the protein CATSVGADTQYF.

There are many counts of this clonotype. The chain recombines TRBV28 with TRBJ1-5, with 7 bases matching TRBD1. With 2 bases clipped from V and 2 bases from J, the junction kept 3 bases outside the gene matches. The CDR3 is made up of 15 amino acids. Germline loops: CDR1 MDHEN, CDR2 SYDVKM. The CDR3 sequence: CASSLRTGGNQPQHF. In nucleotides, the CDR3 is TGTGCCAGCAGTTTACGTACAGGGGGCAATCAGCCCCAGCATTTT.

In regard to this clonotype: A read error likely explains this, since a far larger clone differs by one base. The CDR3 loop reads CAICTQGADTQYF. CDR3 nucleotides: TGTGCCATCTGTACACAGGGGGCAGATACGCAGTATTTT. V and J are TRBV6-1 and TRBJ2-3; TRBD1 agrees at 8 bases. With 10 bases clipped from V and 4 bases from J, the junction kept 7 bases outside the gene matches. The CDR3 has 13 residues. The germline gives CDR1 MNHNS, CDR2 SASEGT.

This clonotype was detected ten times or more. The CDR3 nucleotides read TGTGCCAGCAGTTTATCCAGGGGTGGAACTGAAGCTTTCTTT. Translating gives CASSLSRGGTEAFF. This rearrangement joins TRBV28 to TRBJ1-1; possibly TRBD1 for D (6 bases). The germline gives CDR1 MDHEN, CDR2 SYDVKM. The V end was cut by 1 base, the J end by 5 bases, with 11 bases between. CDR3 length equals 14 residues.

This clonotype was recorded many times. This chain joins TRBV6-1 and TRBJ2-1; 9 bases line up with TRBD2. The CDR3 sequence is 15 residues long. From germline, CDR1 is MNHNS and CDR2 SASEGT. V lost 9 bases to trimming and J lost 6 bases; unmatched junction nucleotides: 12. The CDR3 sequence is CASDRLAAMGNEQFF. CDR3 in DNA: TGTGCCAGTGACCGACTAGCGGCCATGGGCAATGAGCAGTTCTTC.

This clonotype was observed many times. V usage is TRBV2 and J usage is TRBJ1-1; D remains ambiguous. The CDR3 consists of 14 residues. The germline V and J ends were trimmed by 2 bases and 0 bases, with 7 bases remaining between them. Germline CDR1 is SNHLY and CDR2 is FYNNEI. Here the CDR3 DNA reads TGTGCCAGCAGTGAAAGACCGATGAACACTGAAGCTTTCTTT. Protein: CASSERPMNTEAFF.

This clonotype showed up many times. The chain recombines TRBV12-3 or TRBV12-4 with TRBJ2-1, with D tentatively TRBD1 or TRBD2 (5 bases each). V gave up 5 bases and J gave up 6 bases, with 8 bases separating them. This CDR3 is built from 12 residues. The CDR3 coding sequence is TGTGCCAGCAGTAAGGGACCCAATGAGCAGTTCTTC. It translates to CASSKGPNEQFF.

This clonotype was recorded many times. The rearrangement joins TRBV6-5 to TRBJ2-2; tentative D call: TRBD2 (6 bases). This CDR3 comprises 18 residues. Germline V gene lookup returns CDR1 MNHEY and CDR2 SVGAGI. The V and J ends lost 0 bases and 3 bases respectively, with 17 bases between them. The CDR3 loop reads CASSYSGGRDLHTGELFF. The CDR3 coding sequence is TGTGCCAGCAGTTACTCGGGGGGTCGGGACCTACACACCGGGGAGCTGTTTTTT.

This clonotype was found many times. V usage is TRBV9 and J usage is TRBJ2-1; TRBD1 or TRBD2 may be the D gene (5 bases each). The CDR3 runs 15 residues. Between the trimmed V and J ends, which lost 4 bases and 5 bases, there was a span of 16 bases. CDR1 SGDLS and CDR2 YYNGEE come from the germline V gene. The CDR3 loop reads CASSTRGRVDNEQFF. CDR3 DNA: TGTGCCAGCAGCACCCGGGGCAGGGTGGACAATGAGCAGTTCTTC.

The table lists this clonotype with many counts. The V gene is TRBV19, the J gene TRBJ2-6; perhaps TRBD1 as D (5 bases). Germline V gene lookup returns CDR1 LNHDA and CDR2 SQIVND (reference sequence). The CDR3 is 17 amino acids. The ends were cut back, 5 bases at V and 2 bases at J, with 16 bases in the middle. The CDR3 nucleotides are TGTGCCAGTAGTGGCCGACAGCCCGATACTGGGGCCAACGTCCTGACTTTC. This translates into CASSGRQPDTGANVLTF.

This clonotype was counted at least ten times. The chain has TRBV4-3 and TRBJ1-2, with 7 positions matching TRBD1. Per the germline V gene, CDR1 is LGHNA and CDR2 is YSLEER. V shed 0 bases and J 4 bases; nucleotides not matched to a gene: 2. This CDR3 is built from 14 residues. DNA for the CDR3: TGCGCCAGCAGCCAAGAAGGGGGCGGCTATGGCTACACCTTC. Its protein is CASSQEGGGYGYTF.

J is TRBJ2-2 and V is TRBV27; D not certain. The germline gives CDR1 MNHEY, CDR2 SMNVEV (reference sequence). Trimming took 6 bases from V and 2 from J, leaving 7 bases between them. The CDR3 spans 13 residues. CDR3 DNA sequence: TGTGCCAGCAGGACCGATAACACCGGGGAGCTGTTTTTT. Translating it yields CASRTDNTGELFF.

Ten or more counts support this clonotype. The rearrangement links TRBV4-2 to TRBJ1-4; TRBD1 matches at 7 bases. CDR3 length: 14 residues. Germline V CDR1 and CDR2: LGHNA, YNFKEQ. Trimming at V came to 2 bases and at J to 8 bases, leaving 5 bases not matched to a gene. CDR3 region: CASSQSTGQEKLFF. The CDR3 DNA reads TGTGCCAGCAGCCAAAGTACGGGACAGGAAAAACTGTTTTTT.

This clonotype was counted ten times or more. V and J are TRBV29-1 and TRBJ2-2, with D perhaps TRBD1 (6 bases). Trimming pared 6 bases from V and 6 bases from J, leaving 11 bases between. The CDR3 runs 12 residues. In germline, CDR1 is SQVTM, CDR2 ANQGSEA. The CDR3 here is CSVQGSPGELFF. CDR3 DNA: TGCAGCGTACAGGGATCCCCCGGGGAGCTGTTTTTT.

This sequence joins TRBV20-1 and TRBJ1-1; possible D gene TRBD1, 6 bases. Germline V gene sequence: CDR1 DFQATT, CDR2 SNEGSKA (reference sequence). The CDR3 runs 15 residues. Trimming stripped 6 bases from V and 5 bases from J, with 22 bases between. The CDR3: CSAPQGSTLWTEAFF. In DNA form, the CDR3 reads TGCAGTGCCCCCCAGGGGTCCACCTTGTGGACTGAAGCTTTCTTT.

This clonotype was seen ten or more times. This chain joins TRBV5-3 and TRBJ2-7; weak D call: TRBD1 (7 bases). TRBV5-3 has ORF status, its function being uncertain. The germline V and J ends were trimmed by 8 bases and 2 bases, with 17 bases remaining between them. The length of the CDR3 is 14 residues. Here the CDR3 reads CASSRRDRPYEQYF. In DNA form, the CDR3 reads TGTGCCAGCAGCAGGCGGGACAGACCCTACGAGCAGTACTTC.

This clonotype has only a few counts. The chain employs TRBV28 and TRBJ1-2; TRBD1 matches 7 bases. V lost 2 bases and J lost 6; bases outside the gene matches: 6. CDR3 length: 14 residues. Germline V gene data show CDR1 as MDHEN and CDR2 as SYDVKM. The CDR3: CASSLLGQMDGYTF. The CDR3 coding sequence is TGTGCCAGCAGTTTACTGGGACAGATGGATGGCTACACCTTC.

In its sample, this clonotype was seen many times. The J gene is TRBJ1-1, the V gene TRBV6-5, with 7 nucleotides matching TRBD1. Germline V gives CDR1 MNHEY, CDR2 SVGAGI. CDR3 length equals 15 residues. V was pared by 8 bases and J by 0 bases, with 9 bases of the junction left unmatched. CDR3 nucleotide sequence: TGTGCCAGCCTTCCCAGTGGGACAGTGAACACTGAAGCTTTCTTT. This translates into CASLPSGTVNTEAFF.

Judged by abundance, this clonotype is medium-sized. V usage is TRBV13 and J usage is TRBJ2-3, with D possibly being TRBD2 (5 bases). Germline CDR1 PRHDT, CDR2 FYEKMQ (reference sequence). This CDR3 comprises 16 residues. Between the trimmed V and J ends, which lost 3 bases and 0 bases, there was a span of 13 bases. CDR3 sequence (DNA): TGTGCCAGCAGCTTGGGCCTAGCCGGCAGCACAGATACGCAGTATTTT. Amino acids: CASSLGLAGSTDTQYF. Supplemented by reference TRBV13 and TRBJ2-3, the full variable domain reads AAGVIQSPRHLIKEKRETATLKCYPIPRHDTVYWYQQGPGQDPQFLISFYEKMQSDKGSIPDRFSAQQFSDYHSELNMSSLELGDSALYFCASSLGLAGSTDTQYFGPGTRLTVL.

Details on this clonotype: A far larger clone is only one base removed, so a read error is likely. The rearrangement links TRBV3-1 to TRBJ2-5; 13 nucleotides line up with TRBD2. Trimming cost V 4 bases and J 11 bases; bases outside gene matches: 10. Germline V gene lookup returns CDR1 LGHDT and CDR2 YNNKEL (reference sequence). This CDR3 contains 15 residues. The CDR3 sequence is CASSPGLAGSREQYF. The CDR3 bases are TGTGCCAGCAGCCCGGGACTAGCGGGATCAAGGGAGCAGTACTTC.

In the case of this clonotype: A far larger clone is just one base off, so this is likely a read error. V and J are TRBV19 and TRBJ2-1; unclear D gene. Germline values: CDR1 LNHDA, CDR2 SQIVND (reference sequence). This CDR3 is 14 amino acids long. V lost 7 bases, J lost 10 bases, and 20 bases lay in between. DNA of the CDR3: TGTGCCAGTAAGCCGGGCCTCGAAGCCTACGAGCAGTTCTTC. Its translation: CASKPGLEAYEQFF.

In its sample, this clonotype was seen many times. This sequence joins TRBV4-1 and TRBJ2-4, with 14 bases lining up with TRBD2. Germline V gene sequence: CDR1 MGHRA, CDR2 YSYEKL. The J segment lost 0 bases and the V segment lost 3 bases, leaving 7 bases of the junction unmatched. The CDR3 is made up of 19 amino acids. CDR3 sequence: CASSQGTSGRGLAKNIQYF. CDR3 nucleotides: TGCGCCAGCAGCCAGGGGACTAGCGGGAGAGGGCTAGCCAAAAACATTCAGTACTTC.

This clonotype appeared many times. The J gene is TRBJ2-1, the V gene TRBV21-1; TRBD2 reflects the table's D call only, with no check against the DNA. TRBV21-1 is a pseudogene segment. The CDR3 is 15 residues long. The CDR3 nucleotides are TGTGCCAGCAGCGTGACTAGCGGGAGGGCCTATGAGCAGTTCTTC. Its translation: CASSVTSGRAYEQFF.

This clonotype has a count of ten or more. The chain links TRBV5-6 to TRBJ2-1; no clear D gene. CDR1 SGHDT and CDR2 YYEEEE come from the germline V gene. Trimming shortened V by 5 bases and J by 4 bases, and 7 bases separated the two germline ends. The CDR3 extends over 12 amino acids. The CDR3 DNA reads as TGTGCCAGCAGGGTTGGGTACAATGAGCAGTTCTTC. It translates to CASRVGYNEQFF.

The chain recombines TRBV2 with TRBJ1-5; D ambiguous. There are 13 residues in the CDR3. The germline gives CDR1 SNHLY, CDR2 FYNNEI. The V end lost 6 bases, the J end lost 5 bases, and 11 bases lay between the germline ends. The CDR3 loop is CASSGTGYQPQHF. The CDR3 coding sequence is TGTGCCAGCAGCGGCACCGGGTATCAGCCCCAGCATTTT.